This T cell receptor beta chain was sequenced for a study of Graves' ophthalmopathy and Graves' hyperthyroidism. Study details: Stable hyperthyroidism referred to disease that showed no ophthalmopathy within 18 months of follow-up.

RNA transcripts were the source from which TCR beta CDR3 regions were amplified. Investigators did first-round RT-PCR with HTBI primers, then second-round multiplex PCR. TCRdb re-derived calls from the multiplex PCR reads in MiXCR, one entry per CDR3 protein. This repertoire shows over a million distinct CDR3 sequences, less than 45% found once; its top ten account for 8.5% to 14%. The length of the CDR3 is 13 residues. Germline loops: CDR1 SQVTM, CDR2 ANQGSEA. V was trimmed by 3 bases and J by 2 bases, leaving 10 bases between them. This TCR came from an adult man with Graves' hyperthyroidism. V gene TRBV29-1 combines with J gene TRBJ2-5; perhaps TRBD1 as D (5 bases). The sample comprised peripheral blood or thyroid tissue (not recorded which). The CDR3 DNA is TGCAGCGTTGATCCGGCAGGGCAAGAGACCCAGTACTTC. Residues: CSVDPAGQETQYF.